These 16 T cell receptor beta chains were sequenced from one sample in a study of CD8 T cells in ankylosing spondylitis. TCRdb passed the 5' RACE reads through MiXCR, listing each CDR3 protein once. The sample has roughly 190,000 distinct CDR3 sequences, about 13% seen once. The source material was blood, either unsorted or a sorted T cell fraction (not recorded which). These receptors were taken from a male donor with ankylosing spondylitis or in good health (not recorded which).

Many counts were recorded for this clonotype. V and J are TRBV5-1 and TRBJ1-1; D not certain. The CDR3 spans 14 residues. Deletions cut 2 bases from V and 0 bases from J, with 8 bases between. Germline-derived CDR1 and CDR2 are SGHRS and YFSETQ. CDR3 protein: CASSFGRLNTEAFF. CDR3 nucleotide sequence: TGCGCCAGCAGCTTTGGACGGTTGAACACTGAAGCTTTCTTT.

The V and J genes are TRBV5-6 and TRBJ2-1, with D perhaps matching TRBD2 (7 bases). The V gene lost 0 bases and the J gene lost 7 bases, with 14 bases spanning the gap. Germline V gene sequence: CDR1 SGHDT, CDR2 YYEEEE. The CDR3 extends over 15 amino acids. The DNA of the CDR3 is TGTGCCAGCAGCTTGGCCGGAGGGGGGGGAAATGAGCAGTTCTTC. Amino acids: CASSLAGGGGNEQFF. The full variable domain, rest sourced from reference TRBV5-6 and TRBJ2-1, is DAGVTQSPTHLIKTRGQQVTLRCSPKSGHDTVSWYQQALGQGPQFIFQYYEEEERQRGNFPDRFSGHQFPNYSSELNVNALLLGDSALYLCASSLAGGGGNEQFFGPGTRLTVL.

This clonotype was counted only a few times. The chain employs TRBV20-1 and TRBJ2-7; D not resolved. The CDR3 has 13 residues. The germline gives CDR1 DFQATT, CDR2 SNEGSKA (reference sequence). V dropped 5 bases and J dropped 0 bases, with 11 bases sitting between them. The CDR3 spells CSAHSDISYEQYF. The DNA for the CDR3 is TGCAGTGCTCACAGCGACATCTCCTACGAGCAGTACTTC.

The chain carries TRBV12-3 or TRBV12-4 and TRBJ1-3; TRBD1 aligns across 7 bases. CDR3 length equals 13 residues. V lost 4 bases and J lost 7; bases outside the gene matches: 4. CDR3 bases: TGTGCCAGCAGTTCTGGCAGGGGGAACACCATATATTTT. Translating it yields CASSSGRGNTIYF.

The chain joins TRBV5-6 to TRBJ2-7; D perhaps matches TRBD2 (5 bases). V was shortened by 8 bases and J by 3 bases, with 18 bases between the two germline ends. CDR1 is SGHDT, CDR2 YYEEEE, per germline. This CDR3 is built from 14 residues. The CDR3 loop is CASGPGRVCYEQYF. Here the CDR3 DNA reads TGTGCCAGTGGACCGGGGAGAGTCTGCTACGAGCAGTACTTC.

This chain joins TRBV19 and TRBJ2-2; D is possibly TRBD1 (5 bases). This CDR3 is built from 16 residues. V lost 7 bases and J 2 bases, leaving 17 bases between the germline ends. In germline, CDR1 is LNHDA, CDR2 SQIVND (reference sequence). CDR3 residues: CASTSGQGRNTGELFF. The CDR3 coding sequence is TGTGCCAGTACCTCCGGGCAGGGCAGAAACACCGGGGAGCTGTTTTTT.

There are a few counts of this clonotype. The chain has TRBV5-1 and TRBJ1-1; the D gene is possibly TRBD1 (6 bases). The V end lost 4 bases, the J end lost 2 bases, and 18 bases lay between the germline ends. The CDR3 consists of 16 residues. Germline CDR1 is SGHRS and CDR2 is YFSETQ. In nucleotides, the CDR3 is TGCGCCAGCAGCACCGGAAAGGGGGGGAAAAACACTGAAGCTTTCTTT. Protein: CASSTGKGGKNTEAFF.

This clonotype appeared a few times. The V gene is TRBV7-8, the J gene TRBJ1-2; tentative D call: TRBD1 (6 bases). V was clipped by 7 bases and J by 8 bases, with 20 bases between them. The germline V gene encodes CDR1 SGHVS and CDR2 FQNEAQ. This CDR3 is 14 amino acids long. In nucleotides, the CDR3 is TGTGCCAGCACCTCAGGGGCCCCGTCGCAAGGCTACACCTTC. This codes for CASTSGAPSQGYTF.

This clonotype has just a few counts. J is TRBJ2-7 and V is TRBV30, with D perhaps matching TRBD2 (5 bases). CDR3 length: 12 residues. Germline CDR1 is GTSNPN and CDR2 is SVGIG (reference sequence). With 2 bases removed from V and 5 bases from J, the gap between germline ends came to 10 bases. CDR3: CAWSRELNEQYF. DNA for the CDR3: TGTGCCTGGAGTCGGGAATTAAACGAGCAGTACTTC.

This clonotype came up a few times. The chain is built from TRBV11-2 and TRBJ2-2; no reliable D call. V lost 8 bases, J lost 6 bases, and 10 bases lay in between. The length of the CDR3 is 12 residues. The germline V gene encodes CDR1 SGHAT and CDR2 FQNNGV. CDR3 region: CASPGAPGELFF. The CDR3 nucleotides are TGTGCCAGCCCCGGCGCACCCGGGGAGCTGTTTTTT.

This chain joins TRBV4-1 and TRBJ2-1; D unclear. CDR1 and CDR2 (germline): MGHRA, YSYEKL. The CDR3 runs 15 residues. The V and J ends lost 0 bases and 7 bases respectively, with 13 bases between them. The DNA of the CDR3 is TGCGCCAGCAGCCAAGATTGGGCAGGTCAGAATGAGCAGTTCTTC. Amino acid sequence: CASSQDWAGQNEQFF.

This clonotype was seen only a few times. The chain is built from TRBV7-6 and TRBJ2-7; a possible D gene is TRBD2 (7 bases). This CDR3 is built from 13 residues. Trimming took 8 bases from V and 3 from J, leaving 14 bases between them. The V gene's germline CDR1 is SGHVS and CDR2 FNYEAQ. In nucleotides, the CDR3 is TGTGCCAGCGGGGCGGGGGCCTTCTACGAGCAGTACTTC. Its protein is CASGAGAFYEQYF. Full variable domain (rest looked up from reference TRBV7-6 and TRBJ2-7): GAGVSQSPRYKVTKRGQDVALRCDPISGHVSLYWYRQALGQGPEFLTYFNYEAQQDKSGLPNDRFSAERPEGSISTLTIQRTEQRDSAMYRCASGAGAFYEQYFGPGTRLTVT.

A few counts support this clonotype. The chain has TRBV4-1 and TRBJ2-1; 8 positions match TRBD2. The CDR3 consists of 14 residues. In germline, CDR1 is MGHRA, CDR2 YSYEKL. The junction had 5 bases not matched to a gene; V was cut back by 2 bases and J by 8 bases. The CDR3 loop reads CASSQFGGAYEQFF. Here the CDR3 DNA reads TGCGCCAGCAGCCAATTCGGGGGGGCTTATGAGCAGTTCTTC.

V is TRBV13 and J is TRBJ1-4; D gene uncertain. Per germline, CDR1 PRHDT and CDR2 FYEKMQ (reference sequence). CDR3 length: 14 residues. V was pared by 2 bases and J by 11 bases, with 15 bases between. CDR3 amino acids: CASSLRSPARKLFF. Written as DNA, the CDR3 is TGTGCCAGCAGCTTAAGGTCCCCGGCGCGGAAACTGTTTTTT. Combining the CDR3 with reference TRBV13 and TRBJ1-4 gives the whole variable domain AAGVIQSPRHLIKEKRETATLKCYPIPRHDTVYWYQQGPGQDPQFLISFYEKMQSDKGSIPDRFSAQQFSDYHSELNMSSLELGDSALYFCASSLRSPARKLFFGSGTQLSVL.

This clonotype was seen only a few times. This chain links TRBV5-1 with TRBJ2-7, with D possibly TRBD1 on 6 matching bases. Germline lookup yields CDR1 SGHRS and CDR2 YFSETQ. The CDR3 has 17 amino acids. Deletions cut 0 bases from V and 2 bases from J, with 18 bases between. Here the CDR3 reads CASSLEALMGATYEQYF. The CDR3 bases are TGCGCCAGCAGCTTGGAGGCGTTGATGGGGGCGACCTACGAGCAGTACTTC.

The J gene is TRBJ2-2, the V gene TRBV27; the D gene is possibly TRBD2 (6 bases). CDR3 length: 14 amino acids. The germline gives CDR1 MNHEY, CDR2 SMNVEV (reference sequence). Trimming cost V 4 bases and J 6 bases, with 12 bases left between them. The CDR3 coding sequence is TGTGCCAGCAGTTGGGGAGGAGGGTCCGGGGAGCTGTTTTTT. Protein sequence: CASSWGGGSGELFF.